This T cell receptor (beta chain) emerged from a study of blood T cells in healthy people across ages. Combining a sample-barcoded 5' primer with a J-beta primer mix, a second PCR ran for roughly 7 to 12 cycles. A template-switch adaptor that had 12 random nucleotides put a tag on each cDNA molecule. TCRdb fed the 5' RACE reads into MiXCR, producing one record per CDR3 protein. The data show some 760,000 distinct CDR3 sequences, roughly 25% seen once. Note on this clonotype: The junction shows a germline mismatch at one end, possibly a read error.

Germline-derived CDR1 and CDR2 are MDHEN and SYDVKM. The CDR3 totals 12 residues. The same data also went into a second study, on T cells of mothers and their children. This second study says: Healthy Caucasian mothers, a few in number, and their six children were the donors. Sample barcodes and 2-4 random nucleotides were added by the M1S primer of the second PCR.

The TCR originated in a boy younger than 18 in good health. Sequencing input: blood. The J gene is TRBJ2-1, the V gene TRBV28; 7 bases are shared with TRBD2. The CDR3 sequence: CASSPAGLVHDF. Written as DNA, the CDR3 is TGTGCCAGCAGTCCCGCCGGACTAGTCCACGACTTC.